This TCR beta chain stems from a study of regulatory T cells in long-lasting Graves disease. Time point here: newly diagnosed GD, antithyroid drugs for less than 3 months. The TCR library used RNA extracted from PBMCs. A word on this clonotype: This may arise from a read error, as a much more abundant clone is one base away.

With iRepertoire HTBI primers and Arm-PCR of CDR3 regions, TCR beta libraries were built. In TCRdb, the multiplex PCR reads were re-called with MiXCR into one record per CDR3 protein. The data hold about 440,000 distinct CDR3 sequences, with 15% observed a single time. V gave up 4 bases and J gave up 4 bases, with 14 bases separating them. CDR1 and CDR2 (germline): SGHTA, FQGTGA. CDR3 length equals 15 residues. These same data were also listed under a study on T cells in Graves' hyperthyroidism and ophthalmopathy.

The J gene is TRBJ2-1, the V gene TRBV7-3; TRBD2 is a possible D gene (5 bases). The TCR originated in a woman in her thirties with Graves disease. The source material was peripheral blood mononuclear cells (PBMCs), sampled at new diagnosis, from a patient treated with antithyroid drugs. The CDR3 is CASSSAARGYNEQFF. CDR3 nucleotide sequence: TGTGCCAGCAGCTCCGCAGCGAGAGGGTACAATGAGCAGTTCTTC.